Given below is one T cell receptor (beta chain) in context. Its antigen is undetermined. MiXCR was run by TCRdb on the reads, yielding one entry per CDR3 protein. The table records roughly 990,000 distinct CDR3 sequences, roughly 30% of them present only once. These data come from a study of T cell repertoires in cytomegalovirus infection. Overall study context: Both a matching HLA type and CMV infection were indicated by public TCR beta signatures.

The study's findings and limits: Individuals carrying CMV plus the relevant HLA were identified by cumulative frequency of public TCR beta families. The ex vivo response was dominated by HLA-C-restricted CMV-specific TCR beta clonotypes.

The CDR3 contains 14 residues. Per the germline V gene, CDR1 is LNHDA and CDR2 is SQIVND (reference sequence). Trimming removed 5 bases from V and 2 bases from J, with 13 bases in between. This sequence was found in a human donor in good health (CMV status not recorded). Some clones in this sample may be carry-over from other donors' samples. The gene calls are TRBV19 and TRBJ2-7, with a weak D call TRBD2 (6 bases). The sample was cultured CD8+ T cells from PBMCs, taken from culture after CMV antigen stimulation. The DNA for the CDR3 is TGTGCCAGTAGTCCCCGCCGGGAGCCCTACGAGCAGTACTTC. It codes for CASSPRREPYEQYF.